This entry lists 3 T cell receptor beta chains sequenced from one sample in a study of cytomegalovirus exposure and HLA in healthy donors. The PCR used 60 Vbeta and 13 Jbeta primers. Produced via immunoSEQ multiplex PCR; TCRdb's table is partial and in-frame only. The data contain around 110,000 clones, around 82% of them singletons. Sequenced material: PBMCs. These receptors were obtained from a man aged 50-59 years in good health and CMV-seronegative.

The chain carries TRBV30 and TRBJ1-5; 8 bases agree with TRBD1. Unmatched junction bases numbered 11, after V lost 7 bases and J lost 9 bases. This CDR3 spans 13 amino acids. Germline V gene data show CDR1 as GTSNPN and CDR2 as SVGIG (reference sequence). The CDR3 is CAFQGALTGPQHF. Here the CDR3 DNA reads TGTGCCTTCCAGGGGGCGCTGACGGGGCCCCAGCATTTT.

J is TRBJ2-5 and V is TRBV7-9, with TRBD2 matching over 8 bases. The CDR3 is 13 residues long. V shed 7 bases, J shed 2 bases, and the junction held 3 bases outside the gene matches. Germline V CDR1 and CDR2: SEHNR, FQNEAQ (reference sequence). The CDR3 loop reads CASIASGQETQYF. The CDR3 DNA reads as TGTGCCAGCATCGCTAGCGGGCAAGAGACCCAGTACTTC.

This clone was detected a few times. The chain is built from TRBV4-1 and TRBJ1-4, with unresolved D. The CDR3 consists of 13 residues. Germline V gene lookup returns CDR1 MGHRA and CDR2 YSYEKL. Trimming pared 5 bases from V and 8 bases from J, leaving 12 bases between. In DNA, the CDR3 is TGCGCCAGCAGCAGCCGGGATAGGGAAAAACTGTTTTTT. As protein: CASSSRDREKLFF.